Listed here is a single T cell receptor (beta chain). Which antigen it targets is not known. Base qualities are not at hand, and no much larger clone is one base apart. The germline V gene supplies CDR1 SNHLY and CDR2 FYNNEI. Trimming costs V 5 bases and J 7 bases, and their ends lie 29 bases apart. Taken from cysteine to phenylalanine, the CDR3 has 18 residues. Only the CDR3 region is kept as DNA, spanning 54 bases read in frame from base 1. Stable Graves' hyperthyroidism was defined as no progression to ophthalmopathy during 18 months of follow-up. Hyperthyroidism patients were aged 18 to 65 years and newly diagnosed, with disease duration of less than 2 months. The study excluded patients with uncontrolled infections, other autoimmune diseases, pregnancy or lactation. Diagnoses relied on clinical symptoms, serum thyroxine and TRAb, thyroid ultrasound and orbital computed tomography. PBMCs were isolated from about 9.1 ml of fresh peripheral blood by Ficoll-Paque density gradient centrifugation. Total RNA was extracted with Trizol reagent, and quality was checked on an Agilent 2100 Bioanalyzer.

The sample comes from a study of T cells in Graves' hyperthyroidism and ophthalmopathy (dated by TCRdb to the late 2010s). For the wider study: Peripheral blood was sampled at the time of initial diagnosis, prior to any treatment. In addition, the study compared T-cell repertoires in thyroid tissue and in blood from 6 or 7 Graves' hyperthyroidism patients. The paper reports TCR Vbeta CDR3 sequencing of approximately 130 peripheral blood samples: around 41 ophthalmopathy, fewer than 80 hyperthyroidism and some 17 progressor patients. Whether ophthalmopathy could be predicted prospectively was tested in an independent validation cohort made up of roughly 20 hyperthyroidism patients plus 17 patients who later progressed to ophthalmopathy. After sampling, hyperthyroidism patients received methimazole starting at 30 mg daily, and ophthalmopathy patients received high-dose intravenous methylprednisolone. The 90 to 100 discovery patients were randomly split 7:3 into training and test sets. To identify TCR V-J signatures that set the groups apart, the researchers used a discovery cohort of 100 patients, made up of 43 with Graves' ophthalmopathy and 57 with stable Graves' hyperthyroidism. Study-level results and caveats: Blood samples also contained most of the expanded thyroid clonotypes (frequency above 0.001), which suggests that blood repertoires may reflect thyroid immune responses. Ophthalmopathy was separated from stable hyperthyroidism by a 13 V-J signature model, with 87.88% sensitivity and around 81% specificity obtained in cross-validation and 80%/75% obtained in testing. Sample size was not statistically predetermined, and investigators were not blinded to group allocation. In validation, the model predicted progression to ophthalmopathy a median of about 5.9 months before onset, with about 67% sensitivity and more than 72% specificity.

The TCR beta CDR3 regions were amplified from the RNA transcripts. For the first round of RT-PCR on the TCR CDR3, the HTBI primer set was used together with the Qiagen OneStep RT-PCR kit. The libraries were constructed in a second round of multiplex PCR and then size-selected and purified. The libraries were sequenced on an Illumina HiSeq2000 using paired-end 100 bp reads. The study's own analysis went as follows. SOAPnuke was used to process the raw data, removing reads that contained adapters or uncalled bases, had a mean Phred below 15, or lacked an exact match to the constant primer or identifier. High-quality paired reads were merged using COPE v1.2.5, and each unique nucleotide sequence was defined as a clonotype. Clonotypes were aligned to IMGT TRBV, TRBD and TRBJ reference segments using MiTCR v1.1. Only V-J combinations with frequency above 0.0001, covering about 99% of repertoires, were analysed. The TCS score was defined as F50 (clonal expansion) divided by E x V (chaos), with BLOSUM62-based TCRdist calculated between CDR3 peptides within each V-J. Welch's t-statistics and random forest reduced around 550 V-J features to 10 to 15, which were used in a naive Bayes classifier (R e1071). The public reads were reanalyzed by TCRdb: fastp trimming at Q25, MiXCR alignment, in-frame beta chains only. Entries that share a CDR3 protein sequence are merged under the most common genes and DNA. It is TCRdb's table, rather than the study itself, that gives the V and J calls and clone size. Present in this sample are under 400,000 distinct CDR3 sequences, roughly 25% of which were seen just once. Over 70% of the sample is taken by the ten largest.

The sequencing input was blood. The origin of this receptor is a man aged 45-60 years with Graves' hyperthyroidism. Recombination linked TRBV2 to TRBJ1-2, and possibly TRBD1, on 6 matching bases. Here is the DNA: TGTGCCAGCAGTCAGGATAGCCCGCTCACAAGGACAGTTGGTGGCTACACCTTC. Its coded protein is CASSQDSPLTRTVGGYTF.